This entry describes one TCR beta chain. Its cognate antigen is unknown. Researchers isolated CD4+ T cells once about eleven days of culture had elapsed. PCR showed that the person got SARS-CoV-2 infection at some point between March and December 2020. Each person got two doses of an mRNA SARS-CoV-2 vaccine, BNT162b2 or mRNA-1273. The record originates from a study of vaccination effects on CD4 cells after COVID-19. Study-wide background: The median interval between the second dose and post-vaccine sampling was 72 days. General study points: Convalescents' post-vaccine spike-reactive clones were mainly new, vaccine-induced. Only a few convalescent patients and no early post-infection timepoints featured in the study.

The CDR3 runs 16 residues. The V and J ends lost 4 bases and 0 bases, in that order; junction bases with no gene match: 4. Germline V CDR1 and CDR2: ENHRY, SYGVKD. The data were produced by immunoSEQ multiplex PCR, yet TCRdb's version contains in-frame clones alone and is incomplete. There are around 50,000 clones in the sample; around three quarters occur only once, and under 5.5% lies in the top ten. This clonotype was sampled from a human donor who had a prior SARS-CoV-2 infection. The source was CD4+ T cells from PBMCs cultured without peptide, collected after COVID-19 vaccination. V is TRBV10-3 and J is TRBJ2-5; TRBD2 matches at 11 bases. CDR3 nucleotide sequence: TGTGCCATCAGTGGAACTAGCGGGGGACACCAAGAGACCCAGTACTTC. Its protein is CAISGTSGGHQETQYF.